These 17 T cell receptor beta chains originate from one sample sequenced in a study of type 1 regulatory T cells (dated by TCRdb to the early 2020s). Instrument on record: Illumina MiSeq. The raw public reads went through TCRdb reprocessing: fastp at Q25, MiXCR clone calling, in-frame beta chains kept. Identical CDR3 proteins give one entry, which carries the most common genes and DNA. Present in this sample are more than 2,000 distinct CDR3 sequences, roughly 6.1% of which were seen just once. Of the sample, about 2.2% is held by the ten largest clones. Sequences were obtained from CD4+ T cells, either the whole sample or a sorted fraction (not recorded which). These receptors all come from a human donor in good health.

V is TRBV7-2 and J is TRBJ2-7, with D unresolved. The V end lost 1 base, the J end lost 2 bases, and 6 bases lay between the germline ends. Germline V gene lookup returns CDR1 SGHTA and CDR2 FQGNSA. The CDR3 consists of 13 residues. CDR3 amino acids: CASSLGIPYEQYF. DNA for the CDR3: TGTGCCAGCAGCTTAGGGATTCCCTACGAGCAGTACTTC.

This clonotype is judged medium-sized. This rearrangement joins TRBV20-1 to TRBJ1-1, with TRBD1 as a possible D gene (5 bases). Trimming shortened V by 6 bases and J by 1 base, and 12 bases separated the two germline ends. The CDR3 is 13 amino acids. CDR1 is DFQATT, CDR2 SNEGSKA, per germline (reference sequence). The CDR3 protein is CSARGRGNTEAFF. The DNA of the CDR3 is TGCAGTGCCCGAGGGAGGGGGAACACTGAAGCTTTCTTT.

This clonotype qualifies as medium-sized. The V and J genes are TRBV30 and TRBJ2-6, with no clear D. V was pared by 7 bases and J by 1 base, with 8 bases between. Germline V gene lookup returns CDR1 GTSNPN and CDR2 SVGIG (reference sequence). The CDR3 extends over 13 amino acids. The DNA of the CDR3 is TGTGCCTACCTCGGGTCTGGGGCCAACGTCCTGACTTTC. It codes for CAYLGSGANVLTF.

By sample fraction, this clonotype is medium-sized. A junction boundary mismatches the germline segment, possibly from a read error. The chain combines TRBV7-2 with TRBJ2-1; no reliable D call. The CDR3 runs 13 residues. Germline CDR1 reads SGHTA; CDR2 reads FQGNSA. DNA of the CDR3: TGTGCCAGCAGACGAGACCGAGGCAATGAGCGGTTCTTC. This codes for CASRRDRGNERFF.

This clonotype is medium-sized (0.01 to 0.1%) by share. This sequence joins TRBV19 and TRBJ2-1; no definite D call. In germline, CDR1 is LNHDA, CDR2 SQIVND (reference sequence). Trimming took 7 bases from V and 0 from J, leaving 13 bases between them. The CDR3 has 15 amino acids. CDR3 residues: CASKPAKTSYNEQFF. As DNA, the CDR3 is TGTGCCAGTAAGCCGGCAAAAACCTCCTACAATGAGCAGTTCTTC.

This clonotype counts as medium-sized. The chain has TRBV3-1 and TRBJ2-5; TRBD2 matches at 12 bases. V lost 0 bases and J lost 7; bases outside the gene matches: 9. This CDR3 is built from 17 residues. From germline, CDR1 is LGHDT and CDR2 YNNKEL (reference sequence). CDR3 bases: TGTGCCAGCAGCCAAGAAGGACTAGCGGGGTGGAGCGGGACCCAGTACTTC. Its translation: CASSQEGLAGWSGTQYF.

By share, this clonotype counts as medium-sized (0.01 to 0.1%). The chain has TRBV30 and TRBJ1-6; no clear D. CDR1 is GTSNPN and CDR2 is SVGIG in the germline V gene (reference sequence). The germline V and J ends were trimmed by 2 bases and 9 bases, with 14 bases remaining between them. This CDR3 contains 14 residues. CDR3 sequence: CAWSRSVTISPLHF. In DNA, the CDR3 is TGTGCCTGGAGTCGAAGCGTCACAATTTCACCCCTCCACTTT.

This clonotype is judged medium-sized. The chain combines TRBV6-2 or TRBV6-3 with TRBJ1-1; a weak D match, TRBD1 (5 bases). The CDR3 spans 14 residues. Deletions cut 4 bases from V and 0 bases from J, with 9 bases between. Germline values: CDR1 MNHEY, CDR2 SVGEGT. CDR3 protein: CASSFDSMNTEAFF. CDR3 nucleotides: TGTGCCAGCAGTTTTGACAGCATGAACACTGAAGCTTTCTTT.

In its sample, this clonotype ranks as medium-sized. V gene TRBV5-1 combines with J gene TRBJ2-1; 10 bases are shared with TRBD2. CDR1 and CDR2 from the germline V gene are SGHRS and YFSETQ. The length of the CDR3 is 14 residues. The trim removed 5 bases at V and 4 bases at J, leaving 3 bases unmatched. CDR3 sequence (DNA): TGCGCCAGCAGTACTAGCGGGGTGTACAATGAGCAGTTCTTC. Amino acids: CASSTSGVYNEQFF.

By sample share, this clonotype is medium-sized (0.01 to 0.1%). V is TRBV7-2 and J is TRBJ1-4; TRBD1 agrees at 8 bases. The CDR3 runs to 14 residues. The V segment lost 5 bases and the J segment 4 bases; nucleotides outside the gene matches: 3. CDR1 and CDR2 from the germline V gene are SGHTA and FQGNSA. CDR3 sequence reads: CASSADRGNEKLFF. The CDR3 DNA reads as TGTGCCAGCAGCGCCGACAGGGGTAATGAAAAACTGTTTTTT. The whole variable domain, remainder taken from reference TRBV7-2 and TRBJ1-4, is GAGVSQSPSNKVTEKGKDVELRCDPISGHTALYWYRQSLGQGLEFLIYFQGNSAPDKSGLPSDRFSAERTGGSVSTLTIQRTQQEDSAVYLCASSADRGNEKLFFGSGTQLSVL.

This clonotype ranks as medium-sized. This chain uses TRBV5-1 with TRBJ2-7; D remains unclear. The germline V gene encodes CDR1 SGHRS and CDR2 YFSETQ. Trimming removed 5 bases at V and 0 bases at J, with 15 bases between. The CDR3 extends over 15 amino acids. The CDR3 spells CASRSASPGSYEQYF. As DNA, the CDR3 is TGCGCCAGCAGATCGGCCTCCCCGGGCTCCTACGAGCAGTACTTC.

This clonotype is medium-sized. The V call is TRBV25-1, the J call TRBJ2-7; TRBD1 agrees at 11 bases. The CDR3 runs 17 residues. Germline V lookup: CDR1 MGHDK, CDR2 SYGVNS. Unmatched junction bases numbered 13, after V lost 6 bases and J lost 3 bases. Written as DNA, the CDR3 is TGTGCCAGCAGCCGGACAGGGGGCGCCTCGGACCGCTACGAGCAGTACTTC. It translates to CASSRTGGASDRYEQYF.

This clonotype showed up just a few times. A much more abundant neighbour one base away suggests this may be a read error. The V gene is TRBV6-1, the J gene TRBJ1-2; D not resolved. There are 14 residues in the CDR3. CDR1 and CDR2 from the germline V gene are MNHNS and SASEGT. CDR3 sequence: CASREYGVNYGYAF. The CDR3 DNA reads as TGTGCCAGCAGAGAATACGGGGTTAACTATGGCTACGCCTTC.

This clonotype is medium-sized in the sample. This chain joins TRBV11-2 and TRBJ1-2; D gene ambiguous. Trimming pared 0 bases from V and 5 bases from J, leaving 10 bases between. Looked up from germline, CDR1 is SGHAT and CDR2 is FQNNGV. The CDR3 contains 14 residues. The CDR3 nucleotides read TGTGCCAGCAGCTTAGACGGCAGATCATATGGCTACACCTTC. This gives the protein CASSLDGRSYGYTF. The full variable domain, its missing parts supplied by reference TRBV11-2 and TRBJ1-2, is EAGVAQSPRYKIIEKRQSVAFWCNPISGHATLYWYQQILGQGPKLLIQFQNNGVVDDSQLPKDRFSAERLKGVDSTLKIQPAKLEDSAVYLCASSLDGRSYGYTFGSGTRLTVV.

This clonotype qualifies as medium-sized. J is TRBJ2-4 and V is TRBV7-6; D is perhaps TRBD1 (5 bases). Germline values: CDR1 SGHVS, CDR2 FNYEAQ. Trimming cost V 1 base and J 8 bases, with 9 bases left between them. This CDR3 is built from 13 residues. Here the CDR3 reads CASSLGQLDIQYF. CDR3 in DNA: TGTGCCAGCAGCTTAGGACAGCTAGACATTCAGTACTTC.

In its sample, this clonotype ranks as medium-sized. V and J are TRBV4-2 and TRBJ1-4; unclear D gene. CDR3 size: 14 residues. V was pared by 1 base and J by 2 bases, with 5 bases between. Germline assignment: CDR1 LGHNA and CDR2 YNFKEQ. The CDR3 nucleotides read TGTGCCAGCAGCCAAGGCGCTACTAATGAAAAACTGTTTTTT. Encoded protein: CASSQGATNEKLFF.

This clonotype qualifies as medium-sized. The chain uses TRBV7-2 and TRBJ1-6, with D possibly matching TRBD1 (6 bases). The CDR3 sequence is 16 residues long. CDR1 and CDR2 from the germline V gene are SGHTA and FQGNSA. Trimming removed 4 bases from V and 3 bases from J, with 13 bases in between. The CDR3 spells CASSSGQSLYNSPLHF. The CDR3 DNA is TGTGCCAGCAGCTCCGGACAGTCACTCTATAATTCACCCCTCCACTTT.